The entry below describes one T cell receptor beta chain. The data were obtained in a study of control samples from healthy donors and cancer patients. Germline lookup yields CDR1 SGHRS and CDR2 YFSETQ. CDR3 length: 15 residues. V was trimmed by 4 bases and J by 0 bases, leaving 13 bases between them. Assay used: immunoSEQ multiplex PCR; TCRdb lists only in-frame clones, some missing. The sample consists of around 170,000 clones, around 89% of them appearing once. This TCR was recovered from a woman between 45 and 65 years old in good health. The J gene is TRBJ1-1, the V gene TRBV5-1; TRBD1 might be the D (5 bases). The sample comprised blood. Here the CDR3 reads CASSLGAGLNTEAFF. CDR3 sequence (DNA): TGCGCCAGCAGCCTAGGGGCAGGGTTGAACACTGAAGCTTTCTTT. Combining the CDR3 with reference TRBV5-1 and TRBJ1-1 gives the whole variable domain KAGVTQTPRYLIKTRGQQVTLSCSPISGHRSVSWYQQTPGQGLQFLFEYFSETQRNKGNFPGRFSGRQFSNSRSEMNVSTLELGDSALYLCASSLGAGLNTEAFFGQGTRLTVV.